The 27 T cell receptor beta chains below come from one sample, sequenced in a study of CD8+CD57+ T cells in acquired aplastic anemia. Genomic DNA provided the template from which TCR beta VDJ and CDR3 profiles were obtained. TCRdb re-called the reads with MiXCR, one entry per CDR3 protein. The repertoire has some 200,000 distinct CDR3 sequences, 34% of them found once; the top ten carry 0.9% to 1.2%. The specimen sequenced was sorted CD4+, CD8+, or CD8+CD57+ T cells (not recorded which) from PBMCs. Source of these receptors: a human donor in good health, serving as a control.

In this sample, this clonotype turned up once. The chain recombines TRBV15 with TRBJ1-5; no clear D. Trimming left V 5 bases short and J 2 bases short, with 10 bases between. The CDR3 is 14 residues long. In germline, CDR1 is LNHNV, CDR2 YYDKDF (reference sequence). The CDR3, as DNA: TGTGCCACCAGCCTAAGGTTGGGCAATCAGCCCCAGCATTTT. Protein product: CATSLRLGNQPQHF.

This clonotype has ten or more counts. The CDR3 coding sequence is TGTGCCAGCAGGGGGGCGGGGGCAGTCCTTTCCTCTGGGGCCAACGTCCTGACTTTC. It translates to CASRGAGAVLSSGANVLTF. The genes are TRBV2 and TRBJ2-6, with D perhaps matching TRBD2 (7 bases). CDR3 length: 19 residues. With 6 bases removed from V and 0 bases from J, the gap between germline ends came to 21 bases. CDR1 SNHLY and CDR2 FYNNEI come from the germline V gene. Filled out from reference TRBV2 and TRBJ2-6, the complete variable domain reads EPEVTQTPSHQVTQMGQEVILRCVPISNHLYFYWYRQILGQKVEFLVSFYNNEISEKSEIFDDQFSVERPDGSNFTLKIRSTKLEDSAMYFCASRGAGAVLSSGANVLTFGAGSRLTVL.

Here the CDR3 DNA reads TGTGCCAGCAGCCTTAGGACGGCCAACTACGAGCAGTACTTC. This sequence encodes CASSLRTANYEQYF. The genes are TRBV2 and TRBJ2-7; no firm D call. Germline values: CDR1 SNHLY, CDR2 FYNNEI. CDR3 size: 14 residues. Deletions cut 6 bases from V and 3 bases from J, with 15 bases between. The whole variable domain, filled in from reference TRBV2 and TRBJ2-7, reads EPEVTQTPSHQVTQMGQEVILRCVPISNHLYFYWYRQILGQKVEFLVSFYNNEISEKSEIFDDQFSVERPDGSNFTLKIRSTKLEDSAMYFCASSLRTANYEQYFGPGTRLTVT.

V is TRBV18 and J is TRBJ1-3; D is perhaps TRBD1 (5 bases). The CDR3 consists of 15 residues. CDR1 and CDR2 from the germline V gene are KGHSH and LQKENI. The V gene lost 2 bases and the J gene lost 1 base, with 9 bases spanning the gap. This CDR3 reads CASSPSWGSGNTIYF. The CDR3, as DNA: TGTGCCAGCTCACCATCGTGGGGGTCTGGAAACACCATATATTTT. Full variable domain (outside the CDR3, taken from reference TRBV18 and TRBJ1-3): NAGVMQNPRHLVRRRGQEARLRCSPMKGHSHVYWYRQLPEEGLKFMVYLQKENIIDESGMPKERFSAEFPKEGPSILRIQQVVRGDSAAYFCASSPSWGSGNTIYFGEGSWLTVV.

The chain links TRBV15 to TRBJ2-7, with D possibly TRBD1 on 6 matching bases. CDR1 and CDR2 (germline): LNHNV, YYDKDF (reference sequence). V was trimmed by 3 bases and J by 4 bases, leaving 22 bases between them. The CDR3 totals 17 residues. The DNA of the CDR3 is TGTGCCACCAGCAGCAAAGGACAGTTCGCCCTCCTTTACGAGCAGTACTTC. Residues: CATSSKGQFALLYEQYF.

The CDR3 DNA reads TGCAGTGCGTGCGGACTAGCGGAGGGCACAGATACGCAGTATTTT. Translating it yields CSACGLAEGTDTQYF. The rearrangement uses TRBV20-1 and TRBJ2-3; 10 nucleotides match TRBD2. From germline, CDR1 is DFQATT and CDR2 SNEGSKA (reference sequence). The CDR3 runs to 15 residues. V lost 6 bases and J lost 1; bases outside the gene matches: 7.

J is TRBJ1-2 and V is TRBV7-2; the D is unclear. Per the germline V gene, CDR1 is SGHTA and CDR2 is FQGNSA. Trimming took 0 bases from V and 6 from J, leaving 11 bases between them. The length of the CDR3 is 14 residues. The CDR3 protein is CASSLARTVDGYTF. As DNA, the CDR3 is TGTGCCAGCAGCTTAGCCCGAACGGTAGATGGCTACACCTTC.

Many counts were recorded for this clonotype. CDR3 protein: CASSPTGAFYEQYF. The CDR3 bases are TGTGCCAGCAGTCCGACAGGGGCCTTCTACGAGCAGTACTTC. This sequence joins TRBV6-1 and TRBJ2-7, with 8 bases aligning to TRBD1. Germline-derived CDR1 and CDR2 are MNHNS and SASEGT. The CDR3 totals 14 residues. V lost 5 bases to trimming and J lost 3 bases; unmatched junction nucleotides: 6.

The chain carries TRBV20-1 and TRBJ1-1; D call uncertain. The germline V and J ends were trimmed by 6 bases and 6 bases, with 23 bases remaining between them. Germline lookup yields CDR1 DFQATT and CDR2 SNEGSKA (reference sequence). The CDR3 spans 15 residues. CDR3 amino acids: CSASSQDFQEPEAFF. The DNA of the CDR3 is TGCAGTGCCAGCAGCCAAGATTTTCAGGAACCTGAAGCTTTCTTT.

This clonotype showed up just a few times. CDR3 protein: CSVERGAETQHF. Here the CDR3 DNA reads TGCAGCGTTGAAAGAGGGGCCGAGACCCAGCATTTT. The V and J genes are TRBV29-1 and TRBJ1-5, with D possibly TRBD1 on 5 matching bases. CDR1 SQVTM and CDR2 ANQGSEA come from the germline V gene. CDR3 length: 12 residues. V was trimmed by 2 bases and J by 11 bases, leaving 13 bases between them.

In this sample, this clonotype turned up many times. This rearrangement joins TRBV2 to TRBJ2-1, with 12 bases that match TRBD1. The V gene's germline CDR1 is SNHLY and CDR2 FYNNEI. Trimming took 8 bases from V and 5 from J; bases not matched to a gene: 4. CDR3 length: 14 residues. The chain's CDR3 is CASDGTGGHNEQFF. In nucleotides, the CDR3 is TGTGCCAGCGACGGGACAGGGGGCCACAATGAGCAGTTCTTC.

This clonotype was observed a handful of times. A much larger clonotype is one base distant, so this may be a read error. The chain has TRBV10-2 and TRBJ1-1; D unresolved. The V gene's germline CDR1 is WSHSY and CDR2 SAAADI. The V end lost 7 bases, the J end lost 3 bases, and 12 bases lay between the germline ends. The CDR3 loop spans 13 amino acids. The CDR3 nucleotides read TGCGCCAGCACCCCCTTAATGGACACTGAAGCTTTCTTT. This gives the protein CASTPLMDTEAFF.

Details on this clonotype: It is likely a read error, because the conserved phenylalanine at the end of the CDR3 is missing. In DNA form, the CDR3 reads TGTGCCAGTAGTAGGGGGACAGGGTCCTACGAGCAGTACTTG. It yields the protein CASSRGTGSYEQYL. The chain couples TRBV19 to TRBJ2-7, with 9 positions matching TRBD1. V dropped 4 bases and J dropped 1; count of bases not matched to a gene: 2. The CDR3 runs 14 residues. Germline V gene sequence: CDR1 LNHDA, CDR2 SQIVND (reference sequence).

The chain has TRBV25-1 and TRBJ2-1; D gene ambiguous. The CDR3 covers 12 residues. Germline lookup yields CDR1 MGHDK and CDR2 SYGVNS. The V gene lost 0 bases and the J gene lost 6 bases, with 3 bases spanning the gap. CDR3 sequence (DNA): TGTGCCAGCAGTGAATACGCCAATGAGCAGTTCTTC. It specifies CASSEYANEQFF.

The rearrangement joins TRBV15 to TRBJ1-2; D is ambiguous. Looked up from germline, CDR1 is LNHNV and CDR2 is YYDKDF (reference sequence). The CDR3 has 12 residues. V shed 7 bases and J shed 6 bases, with 12 bases lying between them. The CDR3 DNA is TGTGCCACCATAACATACATCGATGGCTACACCTTC. Translation gives CATITYIDGYTF. Variable domain in full (rest from reference TRBV15 and TRBJ1-2): DAMVIQNPRYQVTQFGKPVTLSCSQTLNHNVMYWYQQKSSQAPKLLFHYYDKDFNNEADTPDNFQSRRPNTSFCFLDIRSPGLGDTAMYLCATITYIDGYTFGSGTRLTVV.

This clonotype was detected many times. The rearrangement joins TRBV11-2 to TRBJ2-7; D is possibly TRBD2 (7 bases). Deletions cut 1 base from V and 3 bases from J, with 13 bases between. Germline V gives CDR1 SGHAT, CDR2 FQNNGV. The CDR3 covers 15 residues. CDR3 bases: TGTGCCAGCAGCTTAGGGGAGGGACAAGTCTACGAGCAGTACTTC. Protein: CASSLGEGQVYEQYF.

The chain uses TRBV15 and TRBJ2-3, with a tentative D call TRBD2 (5 bases). Trimming took off 0 bases at V and 11 bases at J, with 15 bases between the two ends. Looked up from germline, CDR1 is LNHNV and CDR2 is YYDKDF (reference sequence). The CDR3 length is 14 residues. DNA for the CDR3: TGTGCCACCAGCAGAGATCTGGTTCCCGGGAAGCAGTATTTT. Translation gives CATSRDLVPGKQYF.

This clonotype has ten or more counts. The J gene is TRBJ1-5, the V gene TRBV12-3 or TRBV12-4, with 8 bases matching TRBD1. V shed 5 bases, J shed 3 bases, and the junction held 6 bases outside the gene matches. This CDR3 has 15 residues. The DNA of the CDR3 is TGTGCCAGCAGTCTTTCGACAGGGGACAATCAGCCCCAGCATTTT. It yields the protein CASSLSTGDNQPQHF.

This clonotype was detected ten times or more. V gene TRBV14 combines with J gene TRBJ2-2; D tentatively reads TRBD1 or TRBD2 (5 bases each). Per the germline V gene, CDR1 is SGHDN and CDR2 is FVKESK. The CDR3 runs to 16 residues. Trimming removed 2 bases from V and 4 bases from J, with 14 bases in between. Here the CDR3 reads CASSQLGTLGTGELFF. The CDR3 bases are TGTGCCAGCAGCCAACTCGGGACCCTAGGCACCGGGGAGCTGTTTTTT.

The sample holds a few counts of this clonotype. The chain employs TRBV29-1 and TRBJ2-7, with D tentatively TRBD1 (6 bases). With 4 bases removed from V and 6 bases from J, the gap between germline ends came to 16 bases. Per germline, CDR1 SQVTM and CDR2 ANQGSEA. The CDR3 spans 13 residues. The CDR3 loop is CSVGQGTGSEQYF. As DNA, the CDR3 is TGCAGCGTTGGTCAGGGGACGGGTAGCGAGCAGTACTTC.

This chain uses TRBV6-1 with TRBJ2-7; TRBD2 matches 8 bases. The CDR3 length is 14 residues. The junction had 8 bases not matched to a gene; V was cut back by 8 bases and J by 2 bases. Germline CDR1 and CDR2: MNHNS and SASEGT. CDR3 DNA sequence: TGTGCCAGCCTGAAACTCGGGGGGGCCTACGAGCAGTACTTC. Translating it yields CASLKLGGAYEQYF.

This clonotype occurred many times. The chain employs TRBV29-1 and TRBJ1-1; possible D gene TRBD1, 5 bases. CDR1 SQVTM and CDR2 ANQGSEA come from the germline V gene. Trimming cost V 6 bases and J 11 bases, with 13 bases left between them. The CDR3 has 10 amino acids. CDR3 in DNA: TGCAGCGTACAGGATCTGTATGCTTTCTTT. It is translated as CSVQDLYAFF.

This clonotype was seen many times. CDR3 loop: CATGIKTGKYGYTF. Here the CDR3 DNA reads TGTGCCACCGGGATTAAAACAGGAAAATATGGCTACACCTTC. This chain joins TRBV15 and TRBJ1-2; TRBD1 is a possible D gene (5 bases). Trimming cost V 8 bases and J 5 bases, with 18 bases left between them. The germline gives CDR1 LNHNV, CDR2 YYDKDF (reference sequence). The CDR3 consists of 14 residues.

This chain uses TRBV19 with TRBJ1-5; 10 positions match TRBD1. Unmatched junction bases numbered 7, after V lost 4 bases and J lost 7 bases. The germline CDR1 and CDR2 sequences are LNHDA and SQIVND (reference sequence). The CDR3 has 15 residues. The CDR3 loop is CASSTGTGVHQPQHF. The CDR3 bases are TGTGCCAGTAGTACGGGGACAGGGGTGCACCAGCCCCAGCATTTT.

On this clonotype itself: At one of its ends the junction is not consistent with the germline gene, which may arise from a read error. This chain joins TRBV6-2 or TRBV6-3 and TRBJ2-2, with D tentatively TRBD2 (5 bases). Looked up from germline, CDR1 is MNHEY and CDR2 is SVGEGT. This CDR3 spans 18 amino acids. The CDR3 DNA reads as TGTGCCAGCAGTTACTCGAGAACCTCGCGAATGGGGTCCGGGGAGCTGGTTTTT. Translating it yields CASSYSRTSRMGSGELVF.

There are many counts of this clonotype. The chain has TRBV7-2 and TRBJ2-3; a possible D gene is TRBD2 (5 bases). Trimming removed 5 bases at V and 4 bases at J, with 10 bases between. The CDR3 is made up of 13 amino acids. Germline lookup yields CDR1 SGHTA and CDR2 FQGNSA. Here the CDR3 reads CASSPSMADTQYF. CDR3 in DNA: TGTGCCAGCAGCCCTAGCATGGCAGATACGCAGTATTTT.

This clonotype was seen many times. The CDR3 nucleotides are TGTGCCAGTAGTATCGGGCCTTTACGCTTTGAGGCTGGCTACACCTTC. It encodes CASSIGPLRFEAGYTF. The chain employs TRBV19 and TRBJ1-2, with D unclear. There are 16 residues in the CDR3. Germline-derived CDR1 and CDR2 are LNHDA and SQIVND (reference sequence). Trimming removed 3 bases at V and 7 bases at J, with 21 bases between.